The present T cell receptor (beta chain) was sequenced within a study of blood T cell repertoires in COVID-19 (TCRdb year 2020). Background on the whole study: Collaborator samples came from the United States, Italy and Spain and covered acute and convalescent phases of COVID-19. The repertoires were released in a freely available public database intended as a resource for research on the immune response to SARS-CoV-2. Sample metadata almost always included a de-identified subject ID, COVID-19 status, age in years and sex. Subjects who had been exposed to COVID-19, were actively infected with it, or had recovered from it provided the deeply sampled blood TCRbeta repertoires that made up the dataset. HLA class I and class II types, where available, came from metadata supplied by the sample provider rather than from assay-based typing. Samples were obtained from the ongoing ImmuneRACE study (first 160 participants) and from some 1,200 subjects provided by 6 global collaborators. The material from the prospective study consisted of cDNA or gDNA derived from T cells, B-cell-depleted T cells, or PBMCs.

The immunoSEQ Assay, a bias-controlled multiplex PCR, was used to amplify TCRbeta CDR3 regions from genomic DNA. Concerning the study's data processing: The number of nucleated cells in each sample was estimated from the amplification of reference gene primers within the assay. Sequence reads were collapsed and filtered to measure the absolute abundance of every unique TCRbeta CDR3 rearrangement. For each sample, productive Simpson clonality was calculated by taking the square root of Simpson's diversity index across productive rearrangements. Entries here come from immuneACCESS through TCRdb and include only in-frame sequences with V and J called. Some clones fail to appear in such tables; in the studies checked, an unresolved V gene covers under half of the shortfall, and the cause of the remainder is unknown. The DNA gave D and trimming, while V, J and clone size come from that table. For this sample there are around 260,000 clones; roughly 85% appear just once. The top ten clonotypes cover more than 4% of the sample.

Findings and caveats that apply to the study as a whole: Clinical and demographic metadata were provided uncurated, with the amount varying by source and participant.

Enrolling through a virtual design, the prospective study's participants ranged in age from roughly 18 to 89 years and lived across 24 United States geographic areas. To assign participants to cohorts, the prospective study relied on clinical history that participants themselves reported in a screening survey and a study questionnaire. ImmuneRACE Cohort 3 recovered participants were defined by two consecutive negative NP/OP PCR tests, healthcare professional clearance, or symptom resolution. Mobile phlebotomists in the prospective study collected whole blood, serum and a nasopharyngeal or oropharyngeal swab from every participant. Participants in the prospective study had the option to provide additional blood draws and questionnaires over a roughly two-month period. Before DNA extraction, blood samples from the prospective study were shipped at room temperature or frozen. Of note for this clone: This clone's antigen is unknown. The input lacks base qualities; no much larger clone sits a single base away.

Sequenced sample: PBMCs or T cells enriched from blood (not recorded which). This TCR was recovered from a woman younger than 45 who had recovered from COVID-19.

Here is the DNA: TGTGCCAGCAGGGGACTAGCGCGGTACAATGAGCAGTTCTTC. Translated, it reads CASRGLARYNEQFF. The chain is assembled from TRBV11-1 and TRBJ2-1, and TRBD2 aligns with 10 junction nucleotides. V and J are trimmed by 6 bases and 4 bases, and the gene matches miss 3 bases of the junction. From the germline V gene (reference sequence), CDR1 is SGHAT and CDR2 is FQDESV. CDR3 length: 14 amino acids, cysteine to phenylalanine. Only the CDR3 part of the read is kept: 42 bases, read in frame from the first base.